The source of this T cell receptor beta chain is a study of blood T cell repertoires in COVID-19. Study background: PBMCs, B-cell-depleted T cells, or T cells provided the cDNA or gDNA that made up the material.

Authors' methods: Nucleated cell number was recorded as an estimate derived from reference gene primer amplification. Libraries were prepared by immunoSEQ multiplex PCR; TCRdb keeps only in-frame clonotypes and omits some of them. V and J calls and clone size come straight from that table; D and trimming were deduced from the DNA. The sample has roughly 160,000 clones, over 70% seen once. This clone was seen just once. Sample: peripheral blood. This receptor was identified in a woman in her 70s who had recovered from COVID-19.

CDR3 coding DNA: TGTGCCAGCAGTCTCCGAGACAGGGATGGCCAGCCCCAGCATTTT. It yields the protein CASSLRDRDGQPQHF. The chain combines TRBV6-2 or TRBV6-3 with TRBJ1-5; 7 positions match TRBD1. The CDR3 consists of 15 residues. V lost 5 bases and J lost 7; bases outside the gene matches: 11. CDR1 and CDR2 from the germline V gene are MNHEY and SVGEGT.